This T cell receptor beta chain came from a study of shared clonotypes between healthy human individuals. CD45RO-negative, CCR7-selected cells formed the naive CD8 fraction, which excluded terminally differentiated effector memory CD45RA+ cells. The study drew its donors from healthy HIV-negative adults without recent acute infections or vaccinations. The method was immunoSEQ multiplex PCR; TCRdb's version includes in-frame clones alone and lacks a portion of them. The repertoire has around 2,100,000 clones, around 96% of them found once; the top ten carry under 1.5%. Germline CDR1 reads MRHNA; CDR2 reads SNTAGT. Trimming left V 3 bases short and J 6 bases short, with 11 bases between. CDR3 length: 13 residues. Regarding the study as a whole: Only a few donors were included, so the genetic and exposure-history diversity represented was limited. Memory subsets generally showed smaller estimated richness than naive subsets did. Clonotype sharing among donors was expected to depend on sequencing depth.

Worth noting for this clone: Its target is unknown.

The receptor comes from a man between 18 and 35 years old in good health. The sequenced material came from naive CD8+ T cells sorted from blood. V usage is TRBV6-4 and J usage is TRBJ1-1; D remains ambiguous. For the CDR3, the DNA is TGTGCCAGCAGTGAGGGCCTGAGGCCTGAAGCTTTCTTT. Its protein product is CASSEGLRPEAFF.